This is a list of T cell receptor beta chains from one sample in a study of shared clonotypes between healthy human individuals. The protocol was immunoSEQ multiplex PCR, while the TCRdb copy is restricted to in-frame clones and leaves out a portion. The sample lists approximately 470,000 clones, 70% to 80% occurring once. The sample comprised PBMCs. These receptor sequences come from a middle-aged woman in good health. Some clones in this sample may be carry-over from other donors' samples. Both conserved end residues are part of each CDR3.

TRBJ2-5 | TRBV14 | CASSHKVLVASEETQYF
TRBJ1-1 | TRBV6-5 | CASSYQGTTEAFF
TRBJ2-1 | TRBV5-1 | CASRPNSGLSSYNEQFF
TRBJ2-7 | TRBV4-1 | CASSQVGTIPFREQYF
TRBJ2-2 | TRBV7-3 | CASSLTIGRGTGELFF
TRBJ2-1 | TRBV11-1 | CASSLPQLSKQFF
TRBJ2-7 | TRBV5-4 | CASSSRTGSDEQYF
TRBJ1-1 | TRBV7-2 | CASSLDRTVEAFF
TRBJ2-1 | TRBV10-3 | CAISGRQGGNEQFF
TRBJ2-2 | TRBV28 | CASRTGNTGELFF
TRBJ2-5 | TRBV5-1 | CASSFLAGGNQETQYF
TRBJ2-5 | TRBV6-1 | CASTRELRETQYF
TRBJ1-2 | TRBV20-1 | CSASRGEGYTF
TRBJ2-7 | TRBV18 | CASSPIGYEQYF
TRBJ2-1 | TRBV5-1 | CASSSGLFPSYNEQFF
TRBJ1-4 | TRBV7-6 | CASSLGPTPTNEKLFF
TRBJ2-1 | TRBV5-1 | CASSLAGLVTDEQFF
TRBJ2-5 | TRBV9 | CASSVGPQETQYF
TRBJ2-5 | TRBV15 | CATSRDLGTLETQYF
TRBJ1-5 | TRBV28 | CASSFGQGRLYSNQPQHF
TRBJ2-6 | TRBV4-3 | CASSERAISGANVLTF
TRBJ1-5 | TRBV28 | CASSPKDGTGSNQPQHF
TRBJ1-5 | TRBV5-1 | CASSFSGFKGEPQHF
TRBJ2-1 | TRBV7-2 | CAIVAGGPHNEQFF
TRBJ1-5 | TRBV6-6 | CASSSRGDRSNQPQHF
. | TRBV6-9 | CASSSGPQRTGELFF
TRBJ2-3 | TRBV7-9 | CASSPKGPDTQYF
TRBJ2-7 | TRBV11-2 | CASSLGRAYEQYF
TRBJ1-1 | TRBV5-8 | CASTKGDMSTEAFF
TRBJ2-1 | TRBV7-8 | CASSPREGGQFF
TRBJ2-3 | TRBV7-6 | CASSPRFSTDTQYF
TRBJ2-7 | TRBV5-1 | CASSLDRAGSYEQYF
TRBJ1-6 | TRBV30 | CAWRTEDNSPLHF
TRBJ2-1 | TRBV7-3 | CASSPQSGGDNEQFF
TRBJ2-7 | TRBV29-1 | CSVRESGEQYF
TRBJ2-7 | TRBV5-4 | CASSPGVYPSYEQYF